The source of this T cell receptor (beta chain) is a study of T-cell memory formation after mild COVID-19 (dated by TCRdb to the early 2020s). Concerning the study at large: TCR sequence clusters from the two donors were found to be largely donor specific. In two donors, T-cell clones that expanded and contracted after mild COVID-19 were tracked by sequencing TCRalpha and TCRbeta repertoires over time. The cohort was made up of two young adult volunteers, one female and one male, who were previously healthy. The study at large found these results: Contracting CD4+ clones were found mainly in CM and EM memory subsets, while CD8+ clones were enriched in EMRA. Clones that contracted from day 15 to 85 showed balanced CD4/CD8 phenotypes, whereas a second wave of clones that expanded from day 15 to 37 leaned towards CD4+. The study included only a couple of mild cases, and larger cohorts that include severe cases with pre-infection samples were judged to be necessary. SARS-CoV-2 specificity was not confirmed for the second-wave clones peaking on day 37. The detection of some responding clones in pre-infection memory suggests that pre-existing cross-reactive memory T cells joined the SARS-CoV-2 response.

The CDR3 starts with the cysteine, ends with the phenylalanine, and has 19 residues. Only the CDR3 DNA is retained, 57 bases long and in frame from the first base. CDR1 SGHVS and CDR2 FNYEAQ are derived from the germline V gene. Trimming leaves V shorter by 5 bases and J shorter by 1 base, with the junction holding 13 bases beyond the gene matches. Instrument on record: Illumina NovaSeq 6000. Using 5'RACE with constant-segment primers, TCRalpha and TCRbeta cDNA libraries were constructed, with sample barcodes and unique molecular identifiers added in the process. RNA was extracted from every sample with Trizol reagent. Libraries were amplified in two PCR steps, with a second sample barcode and Illumina TruSeq adapters added in the second step. Sequencing of the libraries was done on an Illumina NovaSeq, producing 2 x 150 bp paired-end reads. The original methods were these. The reads were demultiplexed and collapsed into UMI-guided consensus sequences using migec v1.2.7. Using mixcr v2.1.11, UMI consensuses were aligned to TRA and TRB V and J templates and then assembled into clonotypes. A clonotype was counted as expanded or contracted only if both edgeR and NoisET called the change significant, with noise models trained on biological replicates. For edgeR calls, the thresholds were a false discovery rate-adjusted p below 0.01 and a log2 fold-change of 1. As an exploratory analysis of dynamics, max-normalized trajectories of the 1000 most abundant clonotypes were examined with PCA combined with hierarchical clustering. Separately sequenced CD4+ and CD8+ repertoires were used to assign the CD4 or CD8 phenotype of responding clones. TCRdb ran its own pipeline on the public reads, namely fastp trimming at Q25 and MiXCR clone calling, and kept in-frame beta chains. Rows are unified per CDR3 protein, each entry keeping the most common DNA and genes. TCRdb's processing, not the study's, gives the V and J calls here. This sample holds 80,000 to 130,000 distinct CDR3 sequences; around 10% were observed only once. The top ten clones comprise roughly 40% of the sample.

This clonotype was detected only a few times. This receptor's antigen is unknown. No base quality values were provided; no much bigger clone lies one nucleotide off. Ficoll-Paque density gradient centrifugation was the method used to isolate PBMCs. The TCR was taken from a man between 18 and 35 years old who had mild COVID-19 (a few samples of this study predate the infection). The sample titles of this study are shuffled in the database, so cell type and time point are left out; the donor was told from shared clones. The chain links TRBV7-6 with TRBJ2-2; TRBD1 agrees with 10 junctional bases. The specimen was PBMCs or a T cell subset sorted from them (not recorded which). The CDR3: CASSPRRTGGSMNTGELFF. The DNA sequence is given as TGTGCCAGCAGCCCGCGACGGACAGGGGGAAGTATGAACACCGGGGAGCTGTTTTTT.